This T cell receptor beta chain comes out of a study of blood T cells in healthy people across ages. Healthy Caucasian individuals from Russia aged about 6 to 95 were enrolled as donors. Approximately 9.1 milliliters was the volume of peripheral blood drawn from each donor. Trimming stripped 5 bases from V and 3 bases from J, with 14 bases between. Germline V gene data show CDR1 as MDHEN and CDR2 as SYDVKM. The length of the CDR3 is 14 residues. Sample-barcoded 5' priming and a J-beta primer mix drove a second PCR of about 6 to 12 cycles. TCRdb reprocessed the 5' RACE reads with MiXCR, giving one entry per CDR3 protein. The data hold hundreds of thousands of distinct CDR3 sequences, with roughly 56% observed a single time.

The source of this sequence is a man aged 40-50 years in good health. Sequencing input: blood. The genes are TRBV28 and TRBJ2-7; D is uncertain. The CDR3 DNA is TGTGCCAGCAGTCAGCCCCCCCGAGTCTACGAGCAGTACTTC. This translates into CASSQPPRVYEQYF.